This TCR beta chain is drawn from a study of T cells in Graves' hyperthyroidism and ophthalmopathy. Whole-study results and caveats: Within blood appeared most thyroid clonotypes that had expanded above 0.001.

RNA transcripts gave rise to amplified TCR beta CDR3 regions. The TCR CDR3 was amplified in a first-round RT-PCR using the HTBI primer set. TCRdb re-analysed the multiplex PCR reads in MiXCR, keeping a single row per CDR3 protein. The sample contains about 720,000 distinct CDR3 sequences, around 19% of which appear only once. This clonotype has a handful of counts. Its antigen remains unknown. The CDR3 is 16 amino acids. The V gene's germline CDR1 is SGHNT and CDR2 YYREEE (reference sequence). V lost 2 bases to trimming and J lost 0 bases, with 13 bases between them. The chain carries TRBV5-4 and TRBJ2-3; D uncertain. The clonotype originates from a woman aged 45-59 years with Graves' hyperthyroidism that later progressed to Graves' ophthalmopathy. Sample: blood. CDR3: CASSLGWGTSTDTQYF. DNA for the CDR3: TGTGCCAGCAGCTTAGGGTGGGGAACTAGCACAGATACGCAGTATTTT.